The clone carrying this T cell receptor beta chain was seen more than once but under ten times. Its antigen remains unidentified. This entry comes from a study of identical twins. Whole-study results and caveats: The study found weaker excess twin sharing in beta out-of-frame sequences. Invariant T cells like MAIT and iNKT could partly confound the zero-insertion analyses. With abundant cord blood beta clonotypes, insertions were fewer; memory repertoires showed no such pattern.

The V and J ends lost 0 bases and 9 bases, in that order; junction bases with no gene match: 10. This CDR3 region has 17 residues. Germline assignment: CDR1 SGHNT and CDR2 YYREEE (reference sequence). MiXCR, applied by TCRdb to the 5' RACE reads, yields one record per CDR3 protein. The sample consists of 1.5 million to 2 million distinct CDR3 sequences, roughly a third of them appearing once. In every case, the donor was a healthy Caucasian. Sample: cord blood. This TCR derives from a newborn girl in good health. The V gene is TRBV5-4, the J gene TRBJ2-1; 12 bases align to TRBD2. The CDR3 DNA sequence: TGTGCCAGCAGCTTGGCCCTGACTAGCGGGAGTTCGATTGAGCAGTTCTTC. Its translation: CASSLALTSGSSIEQFF.